Below, 6 T cell receptor beta chains from the same sample are listed, as sequenced in a study of shared clonotypes between healthy human individuals. Only in-frame clones appear in the TCRdb table, and some are missing; sequencing was by immunoSEQ multiplex PCR. The sample records around 2.5 million clones, 93% being singletons. The material sequenced was naive CD4+ T cells from PBMCs. Sample subset: CD45RA+ positively selected. The receptor set was obtained from a man aged 18 to 30 in good health. Some clones in this sample may be carry-over from other donors' samples.

With regard to this clone: The sample contains more than one DNA sequence encoding this CDR3. The J gene is TRBJ1-2, the V gene TRBV18; no definite D call. V lost 2 bases, J lost 4 bases, and 8 bases lay in between. CDR3 length equals 13 residues. Germline lookup yields CDR1 KGHSH and CDR2 LQKENI. In nucleotides, the CDR3 is TGTGCCAGCTCACCAGAGGGAATCTATGGCTACACCTTC. Translated: CASSPEGIYGYTF. The complete variable domain, with remaining parts taken from reference TRBV18 and TRBJ1-2, reads NAGVMQNPRHLVRRRGQEARLRCSPMKGHSHVYWYRQLPEEGLKFMVYLQKENIIDESGMPKERFSAEFPKEGPSILRIQQVVRGDSAAYFCASSPEGIYGYTFGSGTRLTVV.

The chain combines TRBV11-2 with TRBJ2-7; the D is unclear. This CDR3 has 14 amino acids. The V end lost 3 bases, the J end lost 2 bases, and 11 bases lay between the germline ends. Germline-derived CDR1 and CDR2 are SGHAT and FQNNGV. The CDR3 protein is CASSFLAVTYEQYF. The CDR3 nucleotides read TGTGCCAGCAGCTTCCTTGCGGTGACCTACGAGCAGTACTTC.

V usage is TRBV7-2 and J usage is TRBJ1-2; possibly TRBD1 for D (5 bases). This CDR3 spans 15 amino acids. V lost 2 bases and J 2 bases, leaving 12 bases between the germline ends. Germline CDR1 SGHTA, CDR2 FQGNSA. The CDR3 sequence: CASSLYLDRNYGYTF. CDR3 in DNA: TGTGCCAGCAGCTTATACCTCGACAGAAACTATGGCTACACCTTC.

This clone has a handful of counts. The V and J genes are TRBV6-5 and TRBJ1-2; a possible D gene is TRBD1 (5 bases). The germline V gene has CDR1 MNHEY and CDR2 SVGAGI. CDR3 length: 13 amino acids. V lost 11 bases, J lost 0 bases, and 13 bases lay in between. The CDR3 sequence: CAARDSSNYGYTF. The CDR3 DNA sequence: TGTGCCGCCCGGGACTCATCTAACTATGGCTACACCTTC.

Worth noting for this clone: Other DNA sequences in the same sample also yield this CDR3. The genes are TRBV18 and TRBJ2-5, with a possible D match to TRBD2 (6 bases). Germline values: CDR1 KGHSH, CDR2 LQKENI. The germline V and J ends were trimmed by 0 bases and 4 bases, with 9 bases remaining between them. The CDR3 has 14 residues. CDR3 residues: CASSPPSGGETQYF. In DNA form, the CDR3 reads TGTGCCAGCTCACCACCGTCCGGGGGAGAGACCCAGTACTTC.

This clone has a single count. The chain uses TRBV2 and TRBJ2-7; 7 positions agree with TRBD2. The CDR3 consists of 12 residues. Germline V lookup: CDR1 SNHLY, CDR2 FYNNEI. J lost 6 bases, V lost 4 bases, and 3 bases had no gene match. The CDR3 loop is CASSGGGGEQYF. In nucleotides, the CDR3 is TGTGCCAGCAGTGGGGGCGGGGGCGAGCAGTACTTC.